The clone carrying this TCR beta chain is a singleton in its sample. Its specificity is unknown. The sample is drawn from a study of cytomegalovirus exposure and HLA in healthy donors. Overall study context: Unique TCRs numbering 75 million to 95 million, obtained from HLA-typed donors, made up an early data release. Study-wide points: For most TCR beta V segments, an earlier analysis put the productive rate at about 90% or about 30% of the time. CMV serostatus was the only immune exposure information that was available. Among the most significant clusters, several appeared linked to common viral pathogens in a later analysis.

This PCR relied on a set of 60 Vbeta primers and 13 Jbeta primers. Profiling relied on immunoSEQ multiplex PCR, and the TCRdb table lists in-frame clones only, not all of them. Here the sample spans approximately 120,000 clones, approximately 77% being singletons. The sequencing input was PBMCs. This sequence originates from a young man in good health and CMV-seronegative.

DNA for the CDR3: TGTGCCAGCAGTGGGACTGCCCTGGGTAACTATGGCTACACCTTC. Amino acid sequence: CASSGTALGNYGYTF. The chain is built from TRBV6-5 and TRBJ1-2; maybe TRBD1 (5 bases). Germline loops: CDR1 MNHEY, CDR2 SVGAGI. V lost 5 bases, J lost 1 base, and 14 bases lay in between. The CDR3 is made up of 15 amino acids.